Included here is one T cell receptor beta chain sequence, with context. CDR3 size: 14 residues. These data belong to a study of CD8 T cells in Susac syndrome. Random hexamers were used to reverse transcribe roughly 0.45 to 1 ug of RNA. An immunoSEQ multiplex PCR generated amplified TCR beta CDR3 products spanning 54 Vbeta and 13 Jbeta. One entry per CDR3 protein results from TCRdb running MiXCR on the immunoSEQ multiplex PCR reads. Of 100,000 or so distinct CDR3 sequences listed, roughly 94% are singletons. This chain joins TRBV1 and TRBJ1-1; TRBD1 is the table's D call, not checked against the DNA. TRBV1 is reported as a pseudogene. The material sequenced was CD4+ T cells from PBMCs. The TCR comes from a human donor with Susac syndrome. The CDR3 sequence is CTSGPGQGDTEAFF. The CDR3 DNA is TGCACCAGCGGTCCGGGACAGGGAGACACTGAAGCTTTCTTT.